Presented here are 9 T cell receptor beta chains from one specimen sequenced in a study of T cells after yellow fever vaccination. TCRdb analysed the 5' RACE reads with MiXCR anew, one entry per CDR3 protein. The sample includes 620,000 or so distinct CDR3 sequences, 9% to 15% of them seen just once. Sequenced material: PBMCs, taken on the day of the yellow fever booster vaccination. These receptors came from a man aged 25 to 40 who received the YFV17D yellow fever vaccine.

This clonotype was picked up a small number of times. The gene calls are TRBV7-9 and TRBJ2-2; D unresolved. CDR3 size: 14 residues. The germline V gene encodes CDR1 SEHNR and CDR2 FQNEAQ (reference sequence). Trimming took 7 bases from V and 0 from J, leaving 9 bases between them. In DNA form, the CDR3 reads TGTGCCAGCACCGGTAACCCGAACACCGGGGAGCTGTTTTTT. This gives the protein CASTGNPNTGELFF.

This chain joins TRBV7-8 and TRBJ1-5; TRBD1 is a possible D gene (5 bases). Trimming shortened V by 5 bases and J by 4 bases, and 15 bases separated the two germline ends. The germline V gene has CDR1 SGHVS and CDR2 FQNEAQ. CDR3 length equals 15 residues. The CDR3 spells CASSPDRTKNQPQHF. The CDR3 region has the DNA TGTGCCAGCAGCCCCGACAGAACCAAAAATCAGCCCCAGCATTTT.

There are a few counts of this clonotype. The V gene is TRBV6-1, the J gene TRBJ1-5; D is ambiguous. Germline CDR1 is MNHNS and CDR2 is SASEGT. This CDR3 spans 13 amino acids. V lost 5 bases and J 5 bases, leaving 10 bases between the germline ends. DNA for the CDR3: TGTGCCAGCAGTAGTCGGGCCGATCAGCCCCAGCATTTT. Protein sequence: CASSSRADQPQHF.

This chain uses TRBV7-2 with TRBJ2-4; D not resolved. The CDR3 is 14 amino acids. From germline, CDR1 is SGHTA and CDR2 FQGNSA. Trimming removed 0 bases from V and 8 bases from J, with 11 bases in between. CDR3 nucleotides: TGTGCCAGCAGCTTAGCAAGTGGGGTGGACATTCAGTACTTC. Its protein is CASSLASGVDIQYF.

In its sample, this clonotype was seen many times. The chain couples TRBV5-1 to TRBJ2-2; possible D gene TRBD1, 5 bases. The CDR3 covers 15 residues. CDR1 and CDR2 from the germline V gene are SGHRS and YFSETQ. Trimming took off 1 base at V and 5 bases at J, with 12 bases between the two ends. Written as DNA, the CDR3 is TGCGCCAGCAGCTTGAGGACAACCAGGACCGGGGAGCTGTTTTTT. This gives the protein CASSLRTTRTGELFF.

This clonotype occurred a few times. The chain has TRBV7-2 and TRBJ2-3; tentative D call: TRBD1 (7 bases). The CDR3 covers 17 residues. V was trimmed by 3 bases and J by 3 bases, leaving 19 bases between them. Germline values: CDR1 SGHTA, CDR2 FQGNSA. The CDR3 DNA is TGTGCCAGCAGCTTTAGTGTGGGGGGCAGGGGGACAGATACGCAGTATTTT. Translation gives CASSFSVGGRGTDTQYF.

The CDR3 reads CSAATEWSNQPQHF. CDR3 nucleotides: TGCAGTGCGGCTACAGAGTGGAGCAATCAGCCCCAGCATTTT. V and J are TRBV20-1 and TRBJ1-5; D not resolved. The V gene lost 6 bases and the J gene lost 1 base, with 13 bases spanning the gap. The CDR3 sequence is 14 residues long. Germline V gene data show CDR1 as DFQATT and CDR2 as SNEGSKA (reference sequence).

This clonotype was recorded a few times. The chain recombines TRBV12-5 with TRBJ2-2; 8 bases agree with TRBD1. CDR3 length equals 15 residues. Per the germline V gene, CDR1 is LGHNT and CDR2 is FRNRAP. V lost 0 bases, J lost 3 bases, and 0 bases stayed unmatched. CDR3 in DNA: TGTGCTAGTGGTTTGGTACAGGGGGACACCGGGGAGCTGTTTTTT. This encodes CASGLVQGDTGELFF. Drawing the rest from reference TRBV12-5 and TRBJ2-2, the complete variable domain is DARVTQTPRHKVTEMGQEVTMRCQPILGHNTVFWYRQTMMQGLELLAYFRNRAPLDDSGMPKDRFSAEMPDATLATLKIQPSEPRDSAVYFCASGLVQGDTGELFFGEGSRLTVL.

This clonotype appeared a few times. This sequence joins TRBV27 and TRBJ1-5; no definite D call. This CDR3 has 15 residues. V lost 2 bases to trimming and J lost 2 bases, with 10 bases between them. The germline CDR1 and CDR2 sequences are MNHEY and SMNVEV (reference sequence). CDR3 sequence: CASSLQGLGNQPQHF. CDR3 nucleotide sequence: TGTGCCAGCAGTTTACAAGGGTTAGGCAATCAGCCCCAGCATTTT.